This T cell receptor beta chain was sequenced during a study of T cell responses to AZD1222 COVID-19 vaccine. Using immunoSEQ multiplex PCR, the repertoire was profiled, and TCRdb retains in-frame clones only, with some absent. Seen here are around 140,000 clones, under 90% observed once, and the top ten hold just under 6.5%. V lost 4 bases and J lost 7, with 5 bases in between. CDR1 is SGHVS and CDR2 is FQNEAQ in the germline V gene. This CDR3 contains 11 residues. This specimen consisted of peripheral blood, obtained on day 0 of AZD1222 vaccination. The receptor was derived from an adult in good health. The V and J genes are TRBV7-8 and TRBJ2-1; D unclear. The DNA for the CDR3 is TGTGCCAGCAGCTCAGATAATGAGCAGTTCTTC. Translating it yields CASSSDNEQFF.